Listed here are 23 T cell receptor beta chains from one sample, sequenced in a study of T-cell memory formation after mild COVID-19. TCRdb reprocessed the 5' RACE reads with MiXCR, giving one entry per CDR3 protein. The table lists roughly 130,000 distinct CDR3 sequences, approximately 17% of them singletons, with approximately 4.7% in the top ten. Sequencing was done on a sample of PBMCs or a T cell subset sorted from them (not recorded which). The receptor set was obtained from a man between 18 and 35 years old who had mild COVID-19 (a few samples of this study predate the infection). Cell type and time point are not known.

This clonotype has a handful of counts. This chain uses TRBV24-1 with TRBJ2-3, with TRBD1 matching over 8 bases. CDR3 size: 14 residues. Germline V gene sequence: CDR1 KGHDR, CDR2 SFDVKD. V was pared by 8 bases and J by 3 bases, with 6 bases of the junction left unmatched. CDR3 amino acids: CATTGQEGTDTQYF. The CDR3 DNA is TGTGCCACCACGGGACAGGAAGGGACAGATACGCAGTATTTT.

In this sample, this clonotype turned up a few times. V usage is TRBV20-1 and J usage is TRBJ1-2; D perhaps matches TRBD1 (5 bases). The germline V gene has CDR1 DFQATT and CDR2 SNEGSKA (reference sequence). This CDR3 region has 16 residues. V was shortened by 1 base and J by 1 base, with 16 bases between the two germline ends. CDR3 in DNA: TGCAGTGCTAGAGGCGGTTTTGCCGGACATAACTATGGCTACACCTTC. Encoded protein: CSARGGFAGHNYGYTF.

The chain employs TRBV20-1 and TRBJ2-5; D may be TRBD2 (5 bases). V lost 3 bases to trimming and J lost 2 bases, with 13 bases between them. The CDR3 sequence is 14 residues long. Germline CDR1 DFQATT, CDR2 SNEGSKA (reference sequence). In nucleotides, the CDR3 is TGCAGTGCTAGTGGCGGACTGTTACAAGAGACCCAGTACTTC. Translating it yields CSASGGLLQETQYF.

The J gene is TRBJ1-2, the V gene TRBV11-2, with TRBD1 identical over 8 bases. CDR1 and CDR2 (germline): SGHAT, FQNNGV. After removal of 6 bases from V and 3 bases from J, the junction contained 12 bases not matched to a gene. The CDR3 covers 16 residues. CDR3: CASRRIGQGGDYGYTF. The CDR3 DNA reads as TGTGCCAGCAGACGAATCGGACAGGGAGGGGACTATGGCTACACCTTC.

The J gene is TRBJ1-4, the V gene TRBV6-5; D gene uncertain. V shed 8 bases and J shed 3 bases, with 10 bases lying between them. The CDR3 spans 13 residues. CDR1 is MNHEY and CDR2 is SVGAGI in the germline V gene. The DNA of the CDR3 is TGTGCCAGCCGACACCCCTCTAATGAAAAACTGTTTTTT. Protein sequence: CASRHPSNEKLFF.

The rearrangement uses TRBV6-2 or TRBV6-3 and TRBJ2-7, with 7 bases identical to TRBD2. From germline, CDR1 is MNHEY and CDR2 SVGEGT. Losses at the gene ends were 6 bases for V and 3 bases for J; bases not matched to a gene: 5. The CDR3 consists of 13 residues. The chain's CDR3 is CASSLGTNYEQYV. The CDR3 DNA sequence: TGTGCCAGCAGCCTGGGGACTAACTACGAGCAGTACGTC.

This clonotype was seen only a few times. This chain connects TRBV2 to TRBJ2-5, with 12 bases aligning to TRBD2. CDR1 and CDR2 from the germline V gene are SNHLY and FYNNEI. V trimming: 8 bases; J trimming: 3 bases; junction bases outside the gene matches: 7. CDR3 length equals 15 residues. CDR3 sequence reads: CASAGASGGEETQYF. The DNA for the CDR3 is TGTGCCAGCGCCGGGGCTAGCGGGGGGGAAGAGACCCAGTACTTC.

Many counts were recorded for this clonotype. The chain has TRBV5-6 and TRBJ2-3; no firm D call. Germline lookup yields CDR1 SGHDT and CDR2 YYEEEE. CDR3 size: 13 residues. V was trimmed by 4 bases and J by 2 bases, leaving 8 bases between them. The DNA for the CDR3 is TGTGCCAGCAGCCTTCGGATCACAGATACGCAGTATTTT. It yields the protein CASSLRITDTQYF.

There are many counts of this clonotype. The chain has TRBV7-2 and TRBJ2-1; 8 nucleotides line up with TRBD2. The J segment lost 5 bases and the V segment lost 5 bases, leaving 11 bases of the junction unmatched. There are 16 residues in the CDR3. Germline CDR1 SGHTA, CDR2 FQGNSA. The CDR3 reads CASSRALVAGNNEQFF. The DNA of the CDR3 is TGTGCCAGCAGCCGAGCGTTGGTAGCGGGGAACAATGAGCAGTTCTTC.

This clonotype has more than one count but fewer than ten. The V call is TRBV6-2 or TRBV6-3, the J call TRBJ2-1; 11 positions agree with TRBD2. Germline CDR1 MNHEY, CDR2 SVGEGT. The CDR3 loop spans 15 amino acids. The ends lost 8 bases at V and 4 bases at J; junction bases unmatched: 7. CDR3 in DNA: TGTGCCAGCCTTAGCGGGGGGGCCGCGTACAATGAGCAGTTCTTC. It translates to CASLSGGAAYNEQFF.

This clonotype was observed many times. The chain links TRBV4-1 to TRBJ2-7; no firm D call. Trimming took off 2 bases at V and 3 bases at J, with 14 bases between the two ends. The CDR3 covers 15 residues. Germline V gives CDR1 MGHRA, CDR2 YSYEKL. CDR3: CASSQTGSIDYEQYV. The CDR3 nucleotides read TGCGCCAGCAGCCAAACCGGGTCAATAGACTACGAGCAGTACGTC.

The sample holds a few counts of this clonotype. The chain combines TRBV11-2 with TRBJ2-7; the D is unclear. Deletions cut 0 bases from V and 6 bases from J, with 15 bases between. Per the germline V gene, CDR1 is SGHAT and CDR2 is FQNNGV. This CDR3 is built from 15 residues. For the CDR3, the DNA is TGTGCCAGCAGCTTAGATAGGTACGTTCCACCCGAGCAGTACGTC. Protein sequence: CASSLDRYVPPEQYV.

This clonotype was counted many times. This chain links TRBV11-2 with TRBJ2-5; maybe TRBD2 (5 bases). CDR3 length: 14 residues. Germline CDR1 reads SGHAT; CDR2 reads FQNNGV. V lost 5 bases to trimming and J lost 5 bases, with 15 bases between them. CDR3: CASSRAGGGETQYF. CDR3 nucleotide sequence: TGTGCCAGCAGCCGGGCGGGCGGTGGGGAGACCCAGTACTTC.

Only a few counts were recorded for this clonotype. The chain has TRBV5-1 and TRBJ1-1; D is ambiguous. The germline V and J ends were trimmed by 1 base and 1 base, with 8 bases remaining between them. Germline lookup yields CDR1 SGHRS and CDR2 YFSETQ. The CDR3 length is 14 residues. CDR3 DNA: TGCGCCAGCAGCTTGTACCAACGGAACACTGAAGCTTTCTTT. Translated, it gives CASSLYQRNTEAFF.

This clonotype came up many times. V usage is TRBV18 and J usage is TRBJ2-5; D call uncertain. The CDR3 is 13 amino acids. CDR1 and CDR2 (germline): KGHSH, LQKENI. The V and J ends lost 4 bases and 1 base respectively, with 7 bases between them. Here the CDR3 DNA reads TGTGCCAGCTCACGAGGCGGCCAAGAGACCCAGTACTTC. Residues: CASSRGGQETQYF. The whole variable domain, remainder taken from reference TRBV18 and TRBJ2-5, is NAGVMQNPRHLVRRRGQEARLRCSPMKGHSHVYWYRQLPEEGLKFMVYLQKENIIDESGMPKERFSAEFPKEGPSILRIQQVVRGDSAAYFCASSRGGQETQYFGPGTRLLVL.

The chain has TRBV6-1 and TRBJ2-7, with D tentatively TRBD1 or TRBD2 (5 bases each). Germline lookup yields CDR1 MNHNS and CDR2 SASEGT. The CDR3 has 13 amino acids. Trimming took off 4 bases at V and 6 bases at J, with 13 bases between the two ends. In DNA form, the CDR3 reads TGTGCCAGCAGTGCGATTGAGGGGACCGAGCAGTACTTC. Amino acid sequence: CASSAIEGTEQYF.

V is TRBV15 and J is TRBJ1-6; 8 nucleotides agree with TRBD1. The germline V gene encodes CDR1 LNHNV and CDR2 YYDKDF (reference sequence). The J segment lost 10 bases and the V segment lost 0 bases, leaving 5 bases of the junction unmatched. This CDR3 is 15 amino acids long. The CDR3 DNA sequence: TGTGCCACCAGCAGAGACCCTGGACAGGGCTCACCCCTCCACTTT. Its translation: CATSRDPGQGSPLHF. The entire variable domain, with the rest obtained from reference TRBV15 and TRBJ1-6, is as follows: DAMVIQNPRYQVTQFGKPVTLSCSQTLNHNVMYWYQQKSSQAPKLLFHYYDKDFNNEADTPDNFQSRRPNTSFCFLDIRSPGLGDTAMYLCATSRDPGQGSPLHFGNGTRLTVT.

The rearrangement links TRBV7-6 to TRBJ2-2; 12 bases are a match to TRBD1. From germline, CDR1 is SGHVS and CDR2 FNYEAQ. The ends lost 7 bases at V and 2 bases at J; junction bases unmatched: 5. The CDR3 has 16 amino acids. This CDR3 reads CASTSGTGGNTGELFF. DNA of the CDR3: TGTGCCAGCACCTCCGGGACAGGGGGCAACACCGGGGAGCTGTTTTTT.

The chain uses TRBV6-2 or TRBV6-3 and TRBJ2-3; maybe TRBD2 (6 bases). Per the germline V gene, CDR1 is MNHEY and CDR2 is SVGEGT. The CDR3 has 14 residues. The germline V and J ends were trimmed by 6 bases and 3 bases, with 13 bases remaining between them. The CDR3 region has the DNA TGTGCCAGCAGACGACTAGTCGCTACAGATACGCAGTATTTT. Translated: CASRRLVATDTQYF.

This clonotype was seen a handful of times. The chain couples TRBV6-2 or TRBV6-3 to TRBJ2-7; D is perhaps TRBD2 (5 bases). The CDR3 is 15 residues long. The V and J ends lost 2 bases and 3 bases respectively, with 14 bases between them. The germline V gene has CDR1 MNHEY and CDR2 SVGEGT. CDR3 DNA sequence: TGTGCCAGCAGTTACAGCGGTGTCTTTAACTACGAGCAGTACTTC. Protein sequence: CASSYSGVFNYEQYF.

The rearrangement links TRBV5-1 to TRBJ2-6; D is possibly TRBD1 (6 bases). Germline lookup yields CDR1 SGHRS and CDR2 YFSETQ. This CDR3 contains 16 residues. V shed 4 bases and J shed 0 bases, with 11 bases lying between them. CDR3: CASSLQGSSGANVLTF. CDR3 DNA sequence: TGCGCCAGCAGCCTACAGGGAAGCTCTGGGGCCAACGTCCTGACTTTC.

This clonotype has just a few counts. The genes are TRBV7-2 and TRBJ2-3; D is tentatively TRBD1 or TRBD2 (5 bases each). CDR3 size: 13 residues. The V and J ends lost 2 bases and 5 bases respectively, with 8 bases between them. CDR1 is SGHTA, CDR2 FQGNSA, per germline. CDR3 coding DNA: TGTGCCAGCAGCTTACCTGGGGGAGATACGCAGTATTTT. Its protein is CASSLPGGDTQYF.

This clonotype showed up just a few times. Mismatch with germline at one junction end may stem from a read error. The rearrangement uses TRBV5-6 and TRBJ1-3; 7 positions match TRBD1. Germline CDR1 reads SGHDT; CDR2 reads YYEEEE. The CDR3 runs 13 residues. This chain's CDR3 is CASSFDREVSRVF. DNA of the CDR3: TGTGCCAGCAGCTTTGACAGGGAGGTTTCTCGGGTTTTC.